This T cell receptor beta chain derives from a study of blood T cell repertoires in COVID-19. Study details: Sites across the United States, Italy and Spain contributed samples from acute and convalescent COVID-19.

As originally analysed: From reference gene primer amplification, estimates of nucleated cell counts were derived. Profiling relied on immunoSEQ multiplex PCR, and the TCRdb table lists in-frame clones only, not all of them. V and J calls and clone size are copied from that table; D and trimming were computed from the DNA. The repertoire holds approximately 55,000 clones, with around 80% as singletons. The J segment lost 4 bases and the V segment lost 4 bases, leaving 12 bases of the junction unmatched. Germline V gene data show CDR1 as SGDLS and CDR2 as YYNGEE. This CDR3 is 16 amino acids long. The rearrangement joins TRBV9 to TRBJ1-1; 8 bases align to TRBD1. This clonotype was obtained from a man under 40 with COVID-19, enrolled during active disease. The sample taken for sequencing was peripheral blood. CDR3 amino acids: CASSPALTGVGTEAFF. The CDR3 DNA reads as TGTGCCAGCAGCCCCGCCTTGACAGGGGTTGGCACTGAAGCTTTCTTT.